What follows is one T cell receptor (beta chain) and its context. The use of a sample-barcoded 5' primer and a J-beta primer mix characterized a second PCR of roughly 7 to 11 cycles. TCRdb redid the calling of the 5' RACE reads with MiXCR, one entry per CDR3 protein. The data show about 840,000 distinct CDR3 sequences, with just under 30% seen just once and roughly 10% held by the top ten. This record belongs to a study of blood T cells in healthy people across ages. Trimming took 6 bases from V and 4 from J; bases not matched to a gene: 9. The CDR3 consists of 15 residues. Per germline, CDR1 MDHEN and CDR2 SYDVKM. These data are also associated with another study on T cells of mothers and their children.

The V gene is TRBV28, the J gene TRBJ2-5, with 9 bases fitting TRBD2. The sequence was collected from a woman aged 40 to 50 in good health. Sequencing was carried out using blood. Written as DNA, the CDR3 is TGTGCCAGCAGCTCCCGCGGGAGGGTGAGAGAGACCCAGTACTTC. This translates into CASSSRGRVRETQYF.